This entry describes one T cell receptor beta chain. The repertoire was sequenced with immunoSEQ multiplex PCR; TCRdb's copy has only in-frame clones and lacks some. The sample contains 200,000 to 300,000 clones, 80% to 90% of which appear only once. This record comes from a study of blood T cell repertoires in COVID-19. The length of the CDR3 is 14 residues. CDR1 MGHDK and CDR2 SYGVNS come from the germline V gene. The V and J ends lost 10 bases and 0 bases respectively, with 14 bases between them. The genes are TRBV25-1 and TRBJ2-3, with a possible D match to TRBD2 (6 bases). The material sequenced was peripheral blood. The clonotype was recovered from a man in his sixties with acute or convalescent COVID-19. In DNA, the CDR3 is TGTGCCACTGGGTCACTAGCTAGCACAGATACGCAGTATTTT. Residues: CATGSLASTDTQYF.